The present T cell receptor beta chain was sequenced within a study of T cell responses to AZD1222 COVID-19 vaccine. Produced via immunoSEQ multiplex PCR; TCRdb's table is partial and in-frame only. The sample has tens of thousands of clones, roughly 90% seen once. The V gene's germline CDR1 is SEHNR and CDR2 FQNEAQ (reference sequence). The CDR3 covers 18 residues. Trimming cost V 2 bases and J 5 bases; bases outside gene matches: 10. This receptor was obtained from an adult who received the AZD1222 COVID-19 vaccine. The gene calls are TRBV7-9 and TRBJ2-7; 15 nucleotides agree with TRBD2. Specimen: peripheral blood, collected 28 days after the second AZD1222 dose. The CDR3 DNA reads TGTGCCAGCAGCTTACTATCCGGACTAGCGGGAGGGCGGCACGAGCAGTACTTC. This translates into CASSLLSGLAGGRHEQYF.